This record concerns one T cell receptor beta chain sequence. Generated by immunoSEQ multiplex PCR, the TCRdb table keeps only in-frame clones and is missing some. The sample has some 25,000 clones, 87% seen once; the top ten hold 4.6%. The data were obtained in a study of blood T cell dynamics during melanoma immunotherapy. About the study: First-line therapy was either pembrolizumab or nivolumab with ipilimumab for metastatic melanoma.

Time point defined: pre-treatment baseline. At 12 weeks after first infusion, RECIST 1.1 defined response for most patients. Prior systemic cancer therapy, immunosuppressant use and other active malignancies excluded patients. Germline V CDR1 and CDR2: MDHEN, SYDVKM. J lost 0 bases, V lost 0 bases, and 3 bases had no gene match. The CDR3 sequence is 17 residues long. Sequencing used blood, obtained from a patient treated with checkpoint blockade. The sequence was collected from a human donor with melanoma. The chain combines TRBV28 with TRBJ2-1, with 9 bases matching TRBD2. This CDR3 reads CASSLWGGRGSYNEQFF. CDR3 nucleotides: TGTGCCAGCAGTTTATGGGGCGGGAGGGGCTCCTACAATGAGCAGTTCTTC.